These 30 T cell receptor beta chains were sequenced from one sample in a study of long-term antiretroviral therapy in people with HIV. The assay used was immunoSEQ (version v3.0), run at survey level. Generated by immunoSEQ multiplex PCR, the TCRdb table keeps only in-frame clones and is missing some. The sample lists 15,000 to 20,000 clones, approximately 82% occurring once. The specimen was unsorted PBMCs, collected 0.5 years before starting antiretroviral therapy. Receptors originate from a woman aged 50 to 60 with HIV.

The chain carries TRBV30 and TRBJ1-2; TRBD1 matches at 7 bases. Germline CDR1 is GTSNPN and CDR2 is SVGIG (reference sequence). The CDR3 spans 16 residues. V dropped 0 bases and J dropped 7; count of bases not matched to a gene: 14. This CDR3 is CAWSVPLTGRESGYTF. CDR3 sequence (DNA): TGTGCCTGGAGTGTACCCTTGACAGGGAGGGAGAGTGGCTACACCTTC.

This clone appeared once. The chain employs TRBV5-6 and TRBJ2-3, with 8 bases that match TRBD2. The CDR3 contains 15 residues. Germline V gene lookup returns CDR1 SGHDT and CDR2 YYEEEE. Trimming removed 2 bases from V and 2 bases from J; junction bases left unmatched: 4. For the CDR3, the DNA is TGTGCCAGCAGCTTTAGCGGGGAACTCACAGATACGCAGTATTTT. Translating gives CASSFSGELTDTQYF.

This rearrangement joins TRBV6-5 to TRBJ1-6; TRBD1 might be the D (6 bases). V gave up 6 bases and J gave up 8 bases, with 17 bases separating them. Germline V CDR1 and CDR2: MNHEY, SVGAGI. The CDR3 has 15 amino acids. The CDR3 coding sequence is TGTGCCAGCAGCCGTCGGACAGTAATCGATTCACCCCTCCACTTT. It is translated as CASSRRTVIDSPLHF.

This clone turned up a few times. V gene TRBV4-1 combines with J gene TRBJ2-1, with a possible D match to TRBD2 (5 bases). From germline, CDR1 is MGHRA and CDR2 YSYEKL. The CDR3 runs 14 residues. V was pared by 0 bases and J by 6 bases, with 9 bases between. The CDR3 sequence: CASSQEQEGNEQFF. CDR3 bases: TGCGCCAGCAGCCAAGAGCAAGAGGGCAATGAGCAGTTCTTC.

V gene TRBV19 combines with J gene TRBJ1-5; a weak D match, TRBD1 (5 bases). Per germline, CDR1 LNHDA and CDR2 SQIVND (reference sequence). CDR3 length: 16 residues. Trimming pared 1 base from V and 2 bases from J, leaving 12 bases between. The CDR3 reads CASSIVHTGGNQPQHF. Here the CDR3 DNA reads TGTGCCAGTAGTATAGTCCATACGGGGGGCAATCAGCCCCAGCATTTT.

This chain uses TRBV7-2 with TRBJ2-7; maybe TRBD1 (5 bases). This CDR3 has 15 amino acids. Germline CDR1 SGHTA, CDR2 FQGNSA. V was pared by 1 base and J by 3 bases, with 13 bases between. In nucleotides, the CDR3 is TGTGCCAGCAGCTTAGTCCAGCAGGGTGGCTACGAGCAGTACTTC. The encoded protein is CASSLVQQGGYEQYF.

The chain carries TRBV7-6 and TRBJ1-3; the match to TRBD1 covers 7 bases. The length of the CDR3 is 16 residues. J was trimmed by 9 bases and V by 6 bases; bases with no gene match: 17. Germline CDR1 reads SGHVS; CDR2 reads FNYEAQ. CDR3 DNA sequence: TGTGCCAGCAGAACAGGGGTCCAGGGTGTAAGGGCCACCATATATTTT. Encoded protein: CASRTGVQGVRATIYF.

The chain is built from TRBV27 and TRBJ2-6; perhaps TRBD2 as D (5 bases). This CDR3 region has 15 residues. The V end was cut by 5 bases, the J end by 3 bases, with 11 bases between. The germline gives CDR1 MNHEY, CDR2 SMNVEV (reference sequence). CDR3 DNA: TGTGCCAGCAGTCCGGCCGGGATTGGGGCCAACGTCCTGACTTTC. This gives the protein CASSPAGIGANVLTF.

This clone is medium-sized (0.01 to 0.1%) by share. The rearrangement joins TRBV5-1 to TRBJ2-7; D gene uncertain. Germline V CDR1 and CDR2: SGHRS, YFSETQ. The CDR3 consists of 15 residues. V was pared by 0 bases and J by 4 bases, with 14 bases between. Here the CDR3 reads CASSLAPTGIYEQYV. The CDR3 nucleotides are TGCGCCAGCAGCTTGGCCCCGACCGGAATTTACGAGCAGTACGTC.

V and J are TRBV12-5 and TRBJ2-5; 7 bases are a match to TRBD2. With 3 bases clipped from V and 2 bases from J, the junction kept 9 bases outside the gene matches. The CDR3 contains 16 residues. Per germline, CDR1 LGHNT and CDR2 FRNRAP. CDR3 amino acids: CASGFKALARQETQYF. In DNA, the CDR3 is TGTGCTAGTGGTTTCAAAGCACTAGCGCGTCAAGAGACCCAGTACTTC.

This clone came up once. The rearrangement links TRBV29-1 to TRBJ1-1; D gene uncertain. Germline lookup yields CDR1 SQVTM and CDR2 ANQGSEA. V was cut by 5 bases and J by 5 bases, with 15 bases left in between. The CDR3 is 13 amino acids. For the CDR3, the DNA is TGCAGCGTTATCGCCACGGCGGGTACTGAAGCTTTCTTT. This encodes CSVIATAGTEAFF.

The chain is built from TRBV20-1 and TRBJ2-2; D gene uncertain. The CDR3 extends over 9 amino acids. Germline CDR1 DFQATT, CDR2 SNEGSKA (reference sequence). As DNA, the CDR3 is TGCCCGCGAGTCGGGGAGCTGTTTTTT. Translated: CPRVGELFF.

The chain joins TRBV7-3 to TRBJ2-5; 12 bases line up with TRBD2. Germline V gives CDR1 SGHTA, CDR2 FQGTGA. V trimming: 5 bases; J trimming: 5 bases; junction bases outside the gene matches: 6. The CDR3 is 15 residues long. CDR3 DNA sequence: TGTGCCAGCAGCCCTAGCGGGGGGGCCGGGGAGACCCAGTACTTC. This translates into CASSPSGGAGETQYF.

This chain joins TRBV6-5 and TRBJ2-1, with 7 bases fitting TRBD1. Germline V gene data show CDR1 as MNHEY and CDR2 as SVGAGI. The CDR3 spans 15 residues. Losses at the gene ends were 4 bases for V and 3 bases for J; bases not matched to a gene: 6. The chain's CDR3 is CASSLQGSYYNEQFF. CDR3 nucleotide sequence: TGTGCCAGCAGTTTACAGGGGTCTTACTACAATGAGCAGTTCTTC.

The genes are TRBV7-6 and TRBJ1-4; 10 bases are a match to TRBD1. The CDR3 extends over 17 amino acids. Germline lookup yields CDR1 SGHVS and CDR2 FNYEAQ. Trimming removed 5 bases from V and 0 bases from J; junction bases left unmatched: 6. The CDR3 DNA is TGTGCCAGCAGCCAAGACAGGGGGCTAGCAACTAATGAAAAACTGTTTTTT. It is translated as CASSQDRGLATNEKLFF.

This chain links TRBV25-1 with TRBJ1-3, with D possibly matching TRBD1 (5 bases). Germline CDR1 and CDR2: MGHDK and SYGVNS. The CDR3 sequence is 15 residues long. V gave up 1 base and J gave up 5 bases, with 12 bases separating them. The CDR3 spells CASSELDTTRNTIYF. CDR3 sequence (DNA): TGTGCCAGCAGTGAATTGGACACAACTAGAAACACCATATATTTT.

V usage is TRBV6-5 and J usage is TRBJ2-3; TRBD2 is a possible D gene (6 bases). In germline, CDR1 is MNHEY, CDR2 SVGAGI. The CDR3 loop spans 15 amino acids. Trimming shortened V by 6 bases and J by 0 bases, and 13 bases separated the two germline ends. The CDR3 nucleotides read TGTGCCAGCAGCCCGGAGGGGTATAGCACAGATACGCAGTATTTT. This translates into CASSPEGYSTDTQYF.

The chain employs TRBV6-5 and TRBJ1-2, with D uncertain. The V gene's germline CDR1 is MNHEY and CDR2 SVGAGI. The CDR3 sequence is 13 residues long. V was cut by 7 bases and J by 1 base, with 10 bases left in between. The CDR3 protein is CASKGSGNYGYTF. The DNA of the CDR3 is TGTGCCAGCAAGGGCAGTGGTAACTATGGCTACACCTTC.

The rearrangement uses TRBV27 and TRBJ2-1; D perhaps matches TRBD2 (6 bases). This CDR3 is built from 14 residues. V gave up 6 bases and J gave up 8 bases, with 17 bases separating them. Germline values: CDR1 MNHEY, CDR2 SMNVEV (reference sequence). CDR3 DNA sequence: TGTGCCAGCAGGAACTATGGGGGGTATTATGAGCAGTTCTTC. It is translated as CASRNYGGYYEQFF.

This chain connects TRBV6-5 to TRBJ1-6; D unresolved. This CDR3 spans 15 amino acids. Germline assignment: CDR1 MNHEY and CDR2 SVGAGI. Trimming took off 6 bases at V and 0 bases at J, with 9 bases between the two ends. DNA of the CDR3: TGTGCCAGCAGAACCGGAATCTCCTATAATTCACCCCTCCACTTT. Translating gives CASRTGISYNSPLHF.

The chain is built from TRBV9 and TRBJ2-6; 7 bases are a match to TRBD1. The germline gives CDR1 SGDLS, CDR2 YYNGEE. Losses at the gene ends were 4 bases for V and 1 base for J; bases not matched to a gene: 8. The CDR3 loop spans 17 amino acids. CDR3 coding DNA: TGTGCCAGCAGCCCCCAGACAGGGATGTCTGGGGCCAACGTCCTGACTTTC. Translated: CASSPQTGMSGANVLTF.

V usage is TRBV27 and J usage is TRBJ1-1; D not certain. V lost 3 bases, J lost 4 bases, and 9 bases lay in between. Germline CDR1 is MNHEY and CDR2 is SMNVEV (reference sequence). The CDR3 has 13 amino acids. The CDR3 reads CASSFSSATEAFF. The CDR3 nucleotides read TGTGCCAGCAGTTTCTCGTCGGCCACTGAAGCTTTCTTT.

This clone came up a few times. The V and J genes are TRBV5-4 and TRBJ2-7; 12 bases align to TRBD1. The germline V gene has CDR1 SGHNT and CDR2 YYREEE (reference sequence). The CDR3 extends over 15 amino acids. Losses at the gene ends were 4 bases for V and 7 bases for J; bases not matched to a gene: 9. The DNA of the CDR3 is TGTGCCAGCAGCCTAGGGACAGGGGGCTTAGAGGAGCAGTACTTC. Protein: CASSLGTGGLEEQYF.

The chain has TRBV5-1 and TRBJ1-2; 10 nucleotides match TRBD1. The CDR3 consists of 14 residues. V shed 0 bases, J shed 8 bases, and the junction held 4 bases outside the gene matches. Germline V gene lookup returns CDR1 SGHRS and CDR2 YFSETQ. CDR3 nucleotides: TGCGCCAGCAGCTTGGCGGGGACAGGGGCCGGCTACACCTTC. Its protein product is CASSLAGTGAGYTF.

CDR3: CASSQDVRKYF. In DNA form, the CDR3 reads TGTGCCAGCTCCCAGGACGTTAGAAAGTACTTC. V gene TRBV18 combines with J gene TRBJ2-7; D remains unclear. Germline lookup yields CDR1 KGHSH and CDR2 LQKENI. The CDR3 runs 11 residues. Trimming left V 6 bases short and J 11 bases short, with 14 bases between.

The table lists this clone with a few counts. As DNA, the CDR3 is TGTGCCAGCTCACGAGGGGCGGACTACGAGCAGTACGTC. The encoded protein is CASSRGADYEQYV. The chain carries TRBV18 and TRBJ2-7, with D perhaps given as TRBD1 or TRBD2 (5 bases each). Trimming took off 4 bases at V and 3 bases at J, with 10 bases between the two ends. The CDR3 is 13 amino acids. Germline V gene lookup returns CDR1 KGHSH and CDR2 LQKENI.

This clone has a single count. This chain links TRBV7-9 with TRBJ1-1; tentatively, D is TRBD1 (5 bases). The ends were cut back, 2 bases at V and 4 bases at J, with 11 bases in the middle. The CDR3 has 14 residues. Germline loops: CDR1 SEHNR, CDR2 FQNEAQ (reference sequence). The CDR3 nucleotides read TGTGCCAGCAGCTTAAAAGGGGCCGGCACTGAAGCTTTCTTT. Residues: CASSLKGAGTEAFF.

This rearrangement joins TRBV6-4 to TRBJ2-7; 13 nucleotides align to TRBD2. With 2 bases clipped from V and 6 bases from J, the junction kept 10 bases outside the gene matches. CDR1 is MRHNA and CDR2 is SNTAGT in the germline V gene. CDR3 length: 17 amino acids. CDR3 DNA: TGTGCCAGCAGTGACGGGGGCACTAGCGGGGGGGCGAGCGAGCAGTACGTC. Its protein is CASSDGGTSGGASEQYV.

The chain carries TRBV7-9 and TRBJ1-3; D gene unclear. V was trimmed by 1 base and J by 0 bases, leaving 7 bases between them. The CDR3 loop spans 15 amino acids. CDR1 and CDR2 from the germline V gene are SEHNR and FQNEAQ (reference sequence). CDR3 bases: TGTGCCAGCAGCTTAGGGAAGGGCTCTGGAAACACCATATATTTT. Its protein product is CASSLGKGSGNTIYF.

This clone was counted once. This chain connects TRBV7-8 to TRBJ1-3, with a possible D match to TRBD1 (6 bases). Germline V gene sequence: CDR1 SGHVS, CDR2 FQNEAQ. CDR3 length equals 16 residues. The germline V and J ends were trimmed by 4 bases and 0 bases, with 13 bases remaining between them. The DNA of the CDR3 is TGTGCCAGCAGCTCAATTACAGGGTTCTCTGGAAACACCATATATTTT. This translates into CASSSITGFSGNTIYF.